This TCR beta chain derives from a study of blood T cells in healthy people across ages. Sample-barcoded 5' priming and a J-beta primer mix drove a second PCR of roughly 7 to 11 cycles. TCRdb itself ran the 5' RACE reads through MiXCR, one entry per CDR3 protein. This sample has some 920,000 distinct CDR3 sequences, with 51% found just once. Study results and caveats: The lack of PBMC sorting stopped any conclusive naive versus antigen-experienced comparison. Expanded clonotype shifts may have been confounded, as the donors had an unknown CMV status. Roughly linear declines in TCR beta diversity per million T cells occurred with age.

The sample holds a few counts of this clonotype. No antigen is known for it. The length of the CDR3 is 15 residues. The V and J ends lost 1 base and 3 bases respectively, with 13 bases between them. Germline V lookup: CDR1 MGHRA, CDR2 YSYEKL. Per sample, at least 5 micrograms of total RNA were extracted. The origin of this receptor is a woman aged 55-70 years in good health. This sequence joins TRBV4-1 and TRBJ2-7, with a possible D match to TRBD1 (6 bases). The sequenced sample was blood. Here the CDR3 reads CASSQGRQALYEQYF. In DNA, the CDR3 is TGCGCCAGCAGCCAAGGACGACAGGCCCTCTACGAGCAGTACTTC.